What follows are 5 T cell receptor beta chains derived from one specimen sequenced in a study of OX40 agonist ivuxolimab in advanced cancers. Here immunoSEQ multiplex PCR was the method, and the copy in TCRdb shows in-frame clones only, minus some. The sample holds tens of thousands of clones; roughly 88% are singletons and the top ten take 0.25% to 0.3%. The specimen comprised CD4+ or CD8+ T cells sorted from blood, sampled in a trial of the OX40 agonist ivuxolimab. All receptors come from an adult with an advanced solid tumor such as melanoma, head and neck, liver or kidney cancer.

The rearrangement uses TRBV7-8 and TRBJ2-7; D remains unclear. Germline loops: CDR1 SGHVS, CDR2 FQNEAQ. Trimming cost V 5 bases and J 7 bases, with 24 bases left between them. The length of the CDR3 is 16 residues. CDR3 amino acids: CASSPVVVGSLGEQYF. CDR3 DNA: TGTGCCAGCAGCCCCGTCGTGGTGGGCAGCCTGGGGGAGCAGTACTTC.

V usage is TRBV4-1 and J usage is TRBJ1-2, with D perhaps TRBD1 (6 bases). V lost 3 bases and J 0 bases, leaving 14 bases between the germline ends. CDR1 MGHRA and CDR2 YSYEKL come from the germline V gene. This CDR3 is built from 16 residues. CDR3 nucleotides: TGCGCCAGCAGCCACGGGATGACAGGAGCTAACTATGGCTACACCTTC. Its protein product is CASSHGMTGANYGYTF.

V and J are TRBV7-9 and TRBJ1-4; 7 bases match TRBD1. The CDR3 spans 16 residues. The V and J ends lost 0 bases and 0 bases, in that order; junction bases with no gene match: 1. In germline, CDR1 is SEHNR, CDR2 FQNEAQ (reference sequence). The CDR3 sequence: CASSLAGTATNEKLFF. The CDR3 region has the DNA TGTGCCAGCAGCTTAGCCGGGACAGCAACTAATGAAAAACTGTTTTTT.

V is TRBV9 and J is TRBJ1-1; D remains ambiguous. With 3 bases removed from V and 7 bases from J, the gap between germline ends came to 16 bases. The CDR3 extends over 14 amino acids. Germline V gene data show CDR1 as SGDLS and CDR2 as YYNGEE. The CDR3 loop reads CASSAPTDRLEAFF. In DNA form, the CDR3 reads TGTGCCAGCAGCGCACCCACGGACCGCCTTGAAGCTTTCTTT.

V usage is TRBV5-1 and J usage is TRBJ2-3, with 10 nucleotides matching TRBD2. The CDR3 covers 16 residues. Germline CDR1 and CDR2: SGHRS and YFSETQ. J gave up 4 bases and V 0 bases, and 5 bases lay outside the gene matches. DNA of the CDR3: TGCGCCAGCAGCTTGGGAGTAGCGGGGGGTGCAGATACGCAGTATTTT. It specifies CASSLGVAGGADTQYF.